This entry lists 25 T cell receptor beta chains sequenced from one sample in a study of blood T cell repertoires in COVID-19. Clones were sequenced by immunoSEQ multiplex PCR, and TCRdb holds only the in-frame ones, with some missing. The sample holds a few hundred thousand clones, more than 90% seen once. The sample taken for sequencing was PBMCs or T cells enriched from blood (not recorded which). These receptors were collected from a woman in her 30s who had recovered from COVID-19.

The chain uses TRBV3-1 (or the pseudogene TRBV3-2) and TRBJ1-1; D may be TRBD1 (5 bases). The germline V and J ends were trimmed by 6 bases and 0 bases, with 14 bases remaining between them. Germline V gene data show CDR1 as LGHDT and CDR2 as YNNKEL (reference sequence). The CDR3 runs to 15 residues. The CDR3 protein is CASSQTTGLNTEAFF. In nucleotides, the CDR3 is TGTGCCAGCAGTCAAACCACAGGACTGAACACTGAAGCTTTCTTT.

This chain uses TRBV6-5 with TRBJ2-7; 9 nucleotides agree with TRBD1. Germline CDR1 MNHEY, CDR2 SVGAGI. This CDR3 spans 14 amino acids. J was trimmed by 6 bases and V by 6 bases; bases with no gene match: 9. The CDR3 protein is CASRRGQGAPEQYF. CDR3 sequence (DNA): TGTGCCAGCAGAAGGGGACAGGGAGCTCCCGAGCAGTACTTC.

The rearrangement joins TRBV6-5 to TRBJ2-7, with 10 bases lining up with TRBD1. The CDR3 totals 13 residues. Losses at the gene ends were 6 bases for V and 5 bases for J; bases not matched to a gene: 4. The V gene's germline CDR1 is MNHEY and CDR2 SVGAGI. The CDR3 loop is CASRPGQGNEQYF. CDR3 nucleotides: TGTGCCAGCAGGCCGGGACAGGGGAACGAGCAGTACTTC.

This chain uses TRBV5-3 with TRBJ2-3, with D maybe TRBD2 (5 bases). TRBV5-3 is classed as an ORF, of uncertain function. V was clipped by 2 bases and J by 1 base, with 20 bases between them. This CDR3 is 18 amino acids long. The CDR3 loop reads CARSFSGGERQRTDTQYF. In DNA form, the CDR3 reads TGTGCCAGAAGCTTCTCGGGTGGGGAGCGCCAACGCACAGATACGCAGTATTTT.

Written as DNA, the CDR3 is TGTGCCAGTAGTGCGACTTCAGGGGCCTATGGCTACACCTTC. As protein: CASSATSGAYGYTF. J is TRBJ1-2 and V is TRBV19; TRBD1 is a possible D gene (6 bases). CDR1 LNHDA and CDR2 SQIVND come from the germline V gene (reference sequence). The CDR3 loop spans 14 amino acids. V was trimmed by 5 bases and J by 4 bases, leaving 14 bases between them.

The CDR3 coding sequence is TGCGCCAGCAGCTTGGTACAGGGTGGTCAAGAGACCCAGTACTTC. Protein product: CASSLVQGGQETQYF. The chain has TRBV5-1 and TRBJ2-5; possibly TRBD1 for D (6 bases). CDR1 SGHRS and CDR2 YFSETQ come from the germline V gene. This CDR3 comprises 15 residues. The ends were cut back, 0 bases at V and 2 bases at J, with 11 bases in the middle.

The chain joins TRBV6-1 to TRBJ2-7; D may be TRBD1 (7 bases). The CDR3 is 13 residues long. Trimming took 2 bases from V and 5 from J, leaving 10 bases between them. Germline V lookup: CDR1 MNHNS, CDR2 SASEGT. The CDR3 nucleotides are TGTGCCAGCAGTGAACAGGGGGGACACGAGCAGTACTTC. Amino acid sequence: CASSEQGGHEQYF.

CDR3 sequence (DNA): TGTGCCAGCAGTTTAACAGGGGGCGATGAAAAACTGTTTTTT. It encodes CASSLTGGDEKLFF. The genes are TRBV28 and TRBJ1-4, with 9 bases matching TRBD1. Germline values: CDR1 MDHEN, CDR2 SYDVKM. The CDR3 runs to 14 residues. Unmatched junction bases numbered 1, after V lost 2 bases and J lost 6 bases. Combining the CDR3 with reference TRBV28 and TRBJ1-4 gives the whole variable domain DVKVTQSSRYLVKRTGEKVFLECVQDMDHENMFWYRQDPGLGLRLIYFSYDVKMKEKGDIPEGYSVSREKKERFSLILESASTNQTSMYLCASSLTGGDEKLFFGSGTQLSVL.

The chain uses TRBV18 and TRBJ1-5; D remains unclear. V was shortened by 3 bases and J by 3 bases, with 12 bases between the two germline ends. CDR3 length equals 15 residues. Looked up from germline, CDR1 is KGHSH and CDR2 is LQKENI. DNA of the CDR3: TGTGCCAGCTCACCGGGTTCGGGAAACAATCAGCCCCAGCATTTT. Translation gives CASSPGSGNNQPQHF.

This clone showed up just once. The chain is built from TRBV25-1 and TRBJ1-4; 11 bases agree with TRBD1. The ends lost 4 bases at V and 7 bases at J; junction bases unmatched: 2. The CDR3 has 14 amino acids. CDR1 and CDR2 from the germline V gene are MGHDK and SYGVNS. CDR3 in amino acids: CASSAGQGVEKLFF. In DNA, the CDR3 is TGTGCCAGCAGTGCGGGACAGGGGGTTGAAAAACTGTTTTTT.

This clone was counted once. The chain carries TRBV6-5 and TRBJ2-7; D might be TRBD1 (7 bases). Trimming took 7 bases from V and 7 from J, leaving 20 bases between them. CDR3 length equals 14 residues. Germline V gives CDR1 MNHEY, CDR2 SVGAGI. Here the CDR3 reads CASNRQGGNGEQYF. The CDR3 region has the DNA TGTGCCAGCAATCGACAGGGAGGAAATGGAGAGCAGTACTTC.

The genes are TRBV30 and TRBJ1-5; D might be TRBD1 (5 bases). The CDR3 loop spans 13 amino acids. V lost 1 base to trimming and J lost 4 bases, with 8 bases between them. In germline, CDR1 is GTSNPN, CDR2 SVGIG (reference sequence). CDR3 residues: CAWSAQANQPQHF. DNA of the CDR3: TGTGCCTGGAGTGCACAGGCGAATCAGCCCCAGCATTTT.

The CDR3 DNA is TGTGCCAGCAGTCCCGGGACATTTAGCAATCAGCCCCAGCATTTT. Translation gives CASSPGTFSNQPQHF. The V gene is TRBV6-5, the J gene TRBJ1-5; possibly TRBD1 for D (6 bases). The germline V and J ends were trimmed by 5 bases and 0 bases, with 11 bases remaining between them. Germline CDR1 reads MNHEY; CDR2 reads SVGAGI. There are 15 residues in the CDR3.

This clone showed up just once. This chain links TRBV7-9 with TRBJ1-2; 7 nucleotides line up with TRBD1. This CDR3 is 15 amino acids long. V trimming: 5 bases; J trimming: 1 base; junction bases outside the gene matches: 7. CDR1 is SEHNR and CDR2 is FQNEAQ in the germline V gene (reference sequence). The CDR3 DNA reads TGTGCCAGCAGCCCGTGGGACAGTCTTAACTATGGCTACACCTTC. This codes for CASSPWDSLNYGYTF.

CDR3 protein: CASSSRDPPDTQYF. CDR3 DNA sequence: TGTGCCAGCAGCTCCCGGGATCCCCCAGATACGCAGTATTTT. V and J are TRBV7-3 and TRBJ2-3; TRBD2 is a possible D gene (5 bases). The V end was cut by 4 bases, the J end by 4 bases, with 12 bases between. CDR3 size: 14 residues. Germline assignment: CDR1 SGHTA and CDR2 FQGTGA.

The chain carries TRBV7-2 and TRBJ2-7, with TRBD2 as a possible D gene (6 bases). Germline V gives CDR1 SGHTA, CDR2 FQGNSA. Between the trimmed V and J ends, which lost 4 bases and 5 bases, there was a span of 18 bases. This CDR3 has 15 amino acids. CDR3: CASSSTSWGGNEQYF. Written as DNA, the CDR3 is TGTGCCAGCAGCTCCACCTCCTGGGGAGGAAACGAGCAGTACTTC.

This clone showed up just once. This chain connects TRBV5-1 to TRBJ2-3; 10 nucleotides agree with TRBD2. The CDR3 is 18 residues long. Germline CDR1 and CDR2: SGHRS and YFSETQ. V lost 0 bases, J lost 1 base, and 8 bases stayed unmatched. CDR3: CASSLGSGRALGTDTQYF. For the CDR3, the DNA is TGCGCCAGCAGCTTGGGGAGCGGGAGGGCCCTCGGCACAGATACGCAGTATTTT.

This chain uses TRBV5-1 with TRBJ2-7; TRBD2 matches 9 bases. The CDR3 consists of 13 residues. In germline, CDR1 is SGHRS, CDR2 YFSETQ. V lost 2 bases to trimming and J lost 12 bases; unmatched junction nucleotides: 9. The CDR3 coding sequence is TGCGCCAGCAGCTTATCAGCGGGGGGTTTTGTGTACTTC. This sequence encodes CASSLSAGGFVYF.

DNA for the CDR3: TGTGCCAGTTACTCCGGAGGCCGGGGATACGAGCAGTACTTC. This sequence encodes CASYSGGRGYEQYF. The chain links TRBV28 to TRBJ2-7, with a tentative D call TRBD2 (5 bases). This CDR3 is 14 amino acids long. Trimming removed 9 bases from V and 4 bases from J, with 19 bases in between. Germline V CDR1 and CDR2: MDHEN, SYDVKM.

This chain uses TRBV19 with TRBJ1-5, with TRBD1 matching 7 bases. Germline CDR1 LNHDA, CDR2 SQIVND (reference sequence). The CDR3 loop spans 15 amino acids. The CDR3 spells CASSHAGGSGQPQHF. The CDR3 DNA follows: TGTGCTAGCTCCCATGCAGGGGGGTCGGGGCAGCCCCAGCATTTT.

The CDR3 coding sequence is TGTGCCAGCAACCAAGCCGGGACAGGGTTCTACGAGCAGTACTTC. Its protein is CASNQAGTGFYEQYF. The chain recombines TRBV28 with TRBJ2-7, with 9 bases identical to TRBD1. The CDR3 runs to 15 residues. Per the germline V gene, CDR1 is MDHEN and CDR2 is SYDVKM. J gave up 3 bases and V 7 bases, and 10 bases lay outside the gene matches.

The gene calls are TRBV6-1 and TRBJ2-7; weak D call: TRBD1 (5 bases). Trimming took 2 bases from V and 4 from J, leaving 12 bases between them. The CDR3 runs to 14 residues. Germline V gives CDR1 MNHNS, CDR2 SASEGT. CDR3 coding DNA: TGTGCCAGCAGTGAATTTGTCAGGGTGTACGAGCAGTACTTC. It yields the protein CASSEFVRVYEQYF.

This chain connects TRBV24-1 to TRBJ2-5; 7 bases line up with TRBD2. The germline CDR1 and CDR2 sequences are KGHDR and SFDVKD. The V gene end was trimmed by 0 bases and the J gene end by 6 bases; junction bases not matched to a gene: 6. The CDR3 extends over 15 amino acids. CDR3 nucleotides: TGTGCCACCAGTGATTTGGAGGGAGGGTTTCAGACCCAGTACTTC. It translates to CATSDLEGGFQTQYF.

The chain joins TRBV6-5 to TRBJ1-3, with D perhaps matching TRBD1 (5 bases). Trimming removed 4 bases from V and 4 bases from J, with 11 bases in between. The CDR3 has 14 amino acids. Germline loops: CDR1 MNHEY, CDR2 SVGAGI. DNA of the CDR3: TGTGCCAGCAGTTCTCAGGGATTAGGAAACACCATATATTTT. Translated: CASSSQGLGNTIYF.

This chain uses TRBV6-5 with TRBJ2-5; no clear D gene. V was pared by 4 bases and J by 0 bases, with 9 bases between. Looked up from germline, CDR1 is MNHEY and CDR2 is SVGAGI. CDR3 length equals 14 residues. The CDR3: CASSSQPYQETQYF. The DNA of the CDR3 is TGTGCCAGCAGTTCACAGCCGTACCAAGAGACCCAGTACTTC.